The 16 T cell receptor beta chains below all came from one sample that was sequenced in a study of blood T cells in healthy people across ages (dated by TCRdb to 2013 to 2016). Library method: 5' RACE. The sample was run on an Illumina HiSeq 2500. A second PCR of 7 to 11 cycles was performed with a sample-barcoded 5' primer and a J-beta primer mix. Through fastp at Q25 and MiXCR, TCRdb rebuilt clones from the public reads, retaining in-frame beta chains. CDR3 protein sequences are deduplicated, and each keeps its most common genes and DNA. This sample gives some 930,000 distinct CDR3 sequences in total; about 27% of them show up just once. 9.5% to 13% of the sample comes from the top ten. The same specimen was also included in a second study, on T cells of mothers and their children.

Input material: blood. These receptors all come from a woman in her thirties or forties in good health.

The chain couples TRBV20-1 to TRBJ1-5; D remains ambiguous. Trimming pared 4 bases from V and 4 bases from J, leaving 14 bases between. CDR1 and CDR2 from the germline V gene are DFQATT and SNEGSKA (reference sequence). The CDR3 length is 14 residues. DNA for the CDR3: TGCAGTGCTAACACTAACCCCCTAAATCAGCCCCAGCATTTT. Translation: CSANTNPLNQPQHF.

This clonotype was detected a few times. CDR3 amino acids: CSATRLADQETQYF. The CDR3 DNA reads as TGCAGTGCTACCCGGCTAGCGGACCAAGAGACCCAGTACTTC. The rearrangement joins TRBV20-1 to TRBJ2-5, with TRBD2 matching 7 bases. CDR3 length: 14 residues. Germline V CDR1 and CDR2: DFQATT, SNEGSKA (reference sequence). With V trimmed by 4 bases and J by 0 bases, 5 bases remained unmatched.

This clonotype has a handful of counts. The genes are TRBV9 and TRBJ1-2, with a tentative D call TRBD1 (6 bases). Germline V gives CDR1 SGDLS, CDR2 YYNGEE. This CDR3 is built from 14 residues. Trimming removed 2 bases at V and 6 bases at J, with 14 bases between. Here the CDR3 reads CASSVPGAQDGYTF. The CDR3 nucleotides read TGTGCCAGCAGCGTCCCGGGGGCGCAGGATGGCTACACCTTC.

About this clonotype: A single base separates this from a much larger clone, so it may be a read error. The chain couples TRBV20-1 to TRBJ2-5, with 10 positions matching TRBD2. CDR1 DFQATT and CDR2 SNEGSKA come from the germline V gene (reference sequence). The CDR3 consists of 15 residues. Trimming removed 3 bases from V and 6 bases from J; junction bases left unmatched: 10. The CDR3 DNA is TGCAGTGCTAGGGGAAGCGGGGGGGCTAAAAAGACCCAGTACTTC. Protein product: CSARGSGGAKKTQYF.

A few counts support this clonotype. This sequence joins TRBV5-6 and TRBJ1-4; D is perhaps TRBD1 (5 bases). CDR3 length: 14 amino acids. V was trimmed by 4 bases and J by 5 bases, leaving 12 bases between them. CDR1 is SGHDT and CDR2 is YYEEEE in the germline V gene. CDR3 nucleotide sequence: TGTGCCAGCAGCCACCGGGACGGCAATGAAAAACTGTTTTTT. This sequence encodes CASSHRDGNEKLFF.

This clonotype was detected a few times. DNA for the CDR3: TGTGCCAGCAGCTTGGTCGGGACATACGGAGAGACCCAGTACTTC. As protein: CASSLVGTYGETQYF. The rearrangement links TRBV5-5 to TRBJ2-5, with TRBD1 as a possible D gene (6 bases). CDR3 length equals 15 residues. Germline-derived CDR1 and CDR2 are SGHKS and YYEKEE (reference sequence). V lost 0 bases and J 4 bases, leaving 13 bases between the germline ends. Looking up the rest from reference TRBV5-5 and TRBJ2-5 gives the full variable domain: DAGVTQSPTHLIKTRGQQVTLRCSPISGHKSVSWYQQVLGQGPQFIFQYYEKEERGRGNFPDRFSARQFPNYSSELNVNALLLGDSALYLCASSLVGTYGETQYFGPGTRLLVL.

The DNA for the CDR3 is TGCGCCAGCAGCTTGGGCGGGATTCGCAAGGGCACTGAAGCTTTCTTT. Amino acids: CASSLGGIRKGTEAFF. The V call is TRBV5-1, the J call TRBJ1-1; D is undetermined. The V end was cut by 0 bases, the J end by 4 bases, with 16 bases between. Germline CDR1 SGHRS, CDR2 YFSETQ. The CDR3 spans 16 residues.

Many counts were recorded for this clonotype. V is TRBV7-3 and J is TRBJ2-1; tentative D call: TRBD1 (5 bases). This CDR3 contains 15 residues. The germline CDR1 and CDR2 sequences are SGHTA and FQGTGA. Trimming took 1 base from V and 6 from J, leaving 13 bases between them. The CDR3 spells CASSLSRGYGNEQFF. CDR3 DNA: TGTGCCAGCAGCTTAAGTAGGGGATATGGCAATGAGCAGTTCTTC.

This chain joins TRBV28 and TRBJ1-2; tentative D call: TRBD1 (5 bases). The germline V gene has CDR1 MDHEN and CDR2 SYDVKM. The CDR3 runs to 16 residues. The V end lost 2 bases, the J end lost 4 bases, and 17 bases lay between the germline ends. The CDR3 here is CASSLRSTGRAYGYTF. The CDR3 coding sequence is TGTGCCAGCAGTTTAAGGTCTACGGGGCGTGCCTATGGCTACACCTTC.

The rearrangement links TRBV15 to TRBJ1-5, with 10 bases that match TRBD1. The CDR3 is 15 amino acids. Germline CDR1 and CDR2: LNHNV and YYDKDF (reference sequence). V trimming: 4 bases; J trimming: 1 base; junction bases outside the gene matches: 1. CDR3 bases: TGTGCCACCAGCACGGGACAGGGGAGCAATCAGCCCCAGCATTTT. This codes for CATSTGQGSNQPQHF.

The chain carries TRBV27 and TRBJ2-5; D unresolved. Matching the DNA end better, TRBJ2-7 makes the J call doubtful. CDR1 and CDR2 from the germline V gene are MNHEY and SMNVEV (reference sequence). This CDR3 spans 14 amino acids. The CDR3 bases are TGTGCCAGCAGTTTGGCTCCCCGAGGCTACGAGCAGTACTTC. Amino acids: CASSLAPRGYEQYF.

Worth noting for this clonotype: Its ends do not fully match the called genes, so a read error is possible. This chain joins TRBV7-9 and TRBJ2-5, with D tentatively TRBD2 (5 bases). The length of the CDR3 is 13 residues. In germline, CDR1 is SEHNR, CDR2 FQNEAQ (reference sequence). The chain's CDR3 is CAGSPGRTRDQYF. CDR3 coding DNA: TGTGCCGGCAGCCCAGGACGGACTCGAGACCAGTACTTC.

This clonotype was detected only a few times. V gene TRBV9 combines with J gene TRBJ2-5, with 8 bases identical to TRBD2. Germline CDR1 is SGDLS and CDR2 is YYNGEE. This CDR3 is built from 14 residues. The V gene end was trimmed by 4 bases and the J gene end by 4 bases; junction bases not matched to a gene: 6. CDR3 in DNA: TGTGCCAGCAGCATAAGGACTAGCCCAGAGACCCAGTACTTC. Residues: CASSIRTSPETQYF.

This clonotype came up a few times. The chain recombines TRBV11-2 with TRBJ2-5, with a tentative D call TRBD1 (6 bases). This CDR3 is 18 amino acids long. CDR1 is SGHAT, CDR2 FQNNGV, per germline. The ends were cut back, 5 bases at V and 3 bases at J, with 25 bases in the middle. CDR3 sequence: CASSAINPVLDRKETQYF. The CDR3 DNA is TGTGCCAGCAGCGCCATAAATCCCGTTTTGGACAGAAAAGAGACCCAGTACTTC. Variable domain in full (rest from reference TRBV11-2 and TRBJ2-5): EAGVAQSPRYKIIEKRQSVAFWCNPISGHATLYWYQQILGQGPKLLIQFQNNGVVDDSQLPKDRFSAERLKGVDSTLKIQPAKLEDSAVYLCASSAINPVLDRKETQYFGPGTRLLVL.

V and J are TRBV3-1 and TRBJ1-2; D is unresolved. CDR1 LGHDT and CDR2 YNNKEL come from the germline V gene (reference sequence). Trimming stripped 4 bases from V and 6 bases from J, with 15 bases between. This CDR3 contains 14 residues. CDR3 sequence (DNA): TGTGCCAGCAGCCCCCTAGCTGATCGCCATGGCTACACCTTC. This translates into CASSPLADRHGYTF.

This clonotype has just a few counts. The rearrangement uses TRBV7-6 and TRBJ1-3; no firm D call. This CDR3 spans 16 amino acids. Germline V lookup: CDR1 SGHVS, CDR2 FNYEAQ. The V end was cut by 6 bases, the J end by 0 bases, with 15 bases between. CDR3 in amino acids: CASSPSSHISGNTIYF. CDR3 DNA: TGTGCCAGCAGTCCCAGCTCACATATCTCTGGAAACACCATATATTTT.